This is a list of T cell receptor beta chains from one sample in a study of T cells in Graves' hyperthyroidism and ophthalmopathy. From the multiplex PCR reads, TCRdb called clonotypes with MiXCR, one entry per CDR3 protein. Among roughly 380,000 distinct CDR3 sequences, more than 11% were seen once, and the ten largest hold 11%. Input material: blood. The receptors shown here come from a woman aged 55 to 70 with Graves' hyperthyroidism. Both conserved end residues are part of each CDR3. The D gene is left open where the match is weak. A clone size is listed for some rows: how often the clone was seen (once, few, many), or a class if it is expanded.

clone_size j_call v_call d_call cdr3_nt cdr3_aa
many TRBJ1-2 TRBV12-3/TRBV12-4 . TGTGCCAGCAGTGCTAGATCTGGAGGCTACACCTTC CASSARSGGYTF
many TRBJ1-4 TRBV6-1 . TGTGCCAGCAGTGAACCGCAACAGGGAAGGAAACTGTTTTTT CASSEPQQGRKLFF
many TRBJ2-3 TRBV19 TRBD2 TGTGCCAGTGGACTAGCGGGAGGAGATACGCAGTATTTT CASGLAGGDTQYF
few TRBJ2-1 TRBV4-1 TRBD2 TGCGCCAGCAGCCCGCGGGGGGCGGGAGGGGTCTACAATGAGCAGTTCTTC CASSPRGAGGVYNEQFF
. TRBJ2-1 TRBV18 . TGTGCCAGCTCACCACGGACTGGCGGGACGTATCATGAGCAGTTCTTC CASSPRTGGTYHEQFF
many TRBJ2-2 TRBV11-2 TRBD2 TGTGCCAGCAGCTTGGTGGGCGGGAGCAGAAACACCGGGGAGCTGTTTTTT CASSLVGGSRNTGELFF
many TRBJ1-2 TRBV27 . TGTGCCATCCGGGACAACTATGGCTACACCTTC CAIRDNYGYTF
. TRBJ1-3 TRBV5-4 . TGTGCCAGCAGCTTGCGCCAGGGCAGTGGAAACACCATATATTTT CASSLRQGSGNTIYF
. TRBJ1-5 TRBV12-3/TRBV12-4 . TGTGCCAGCAGCACCGTGACGGGATTTTATCAGCCCCAGCATTTT CASSTVTGFYQPQHF
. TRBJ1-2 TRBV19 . TGTGCCAGTAGTATCGAACCCAGGGAAGGCTACACCTTC CASSIEPREGYTF
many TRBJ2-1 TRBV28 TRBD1 TGTGCCAGCAGAGGGACAGGGGGAAGCGATGAGCAGTTCTTC CASRGTGGSDEQFF
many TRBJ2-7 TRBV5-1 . TGCGCCAGCAGCATCCGGGCCAGCGCGGCCTACGAGCAGTACTTC CASSIRASAAYEQYF
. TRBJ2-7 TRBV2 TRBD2 TGTGCCAGCAGCTCGGGACTAGCGGGGCTTCGAGGGCAGTACTTC CASSSGLAGLRGQYF
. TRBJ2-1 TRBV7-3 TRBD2 TGTGCCAGCAGCCCCTCCCGCGGGAGAATCAATGAGCAGTTCTTC CASSPSRGRINEQFF
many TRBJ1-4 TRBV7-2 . TGTGCCAGCAGCTTAAACGGGGCGGAGGAAAAACTGTTTTTT CASSLNGAEEKLFF
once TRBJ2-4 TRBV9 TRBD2 TGTGCCAGCAGCGTAGAGGGCCCGGGAGGGCCCCCTCAACGCAAAAACATTCAGTACTTC CASSVEGPGGPPQRKNIQYF
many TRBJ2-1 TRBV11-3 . TGTGCCAGCAGCTTAGAAAGTGAAGACAATGAGCAGTTCTTC CASSLESEDNEQFF
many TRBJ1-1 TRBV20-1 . TGCAGTGCTAGAGATATCTCCTTGAACACTGAAGCTTTCTTT CSARDISLNTEAFF
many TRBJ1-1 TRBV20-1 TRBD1 TGCAGTGCTAGAGGTCCGGGACAGGGGCGAACTGAAGCTTTCTTT CSARGPGQGRTEAFF
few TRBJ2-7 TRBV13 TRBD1 TGTGCCAGCAGCTTAGGGCAGGGGGCGGTCGAGCAGTACTTC CASSLGQGAVEQYF
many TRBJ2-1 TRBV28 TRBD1 TGTGCCAGCAGCAAGTCCCGGGACAGTTACAATGAGCAGTTCTTC CASSKSRDSYNEQFF
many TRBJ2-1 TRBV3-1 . TGTGCCAGCAGCCAAGATCCCAATGAGCAGTTCTTC CASSQDPNEQFF
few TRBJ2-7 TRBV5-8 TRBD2 TGTGCCAGCAGCCGCCTTAGACTAGCCTCATTCTACGAGCAGTACTTC CASSRLRLASFYEQYF
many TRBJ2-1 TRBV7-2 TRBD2 TGTGCCAGCAGCTTAGCCCCGCTAGCGGGAGGGCTGGATGAGCAGTTCTTC CASSLAPLAGGLDEQFF
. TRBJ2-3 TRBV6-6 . TGTGCCAGCAGTTACTCGGCACTAGGAGATACGCAGTATTTT CASSYSALGDTQYF
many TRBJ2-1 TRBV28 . TGTGCCAGCAATCCCCGGCCGGGGCCCCGTGGTGAGCAGTTCTTC CASNPRPGPRGEQFF
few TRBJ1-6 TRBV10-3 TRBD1 TGTGCCATCAGTGCACAGACAGGGACGAATTCACCCCTCCACTTT CAISAQTGTNSPLHF
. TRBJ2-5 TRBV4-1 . TGCGCCAGCAGCCAAGCACACAGACAAGAGACCCAGTACTTC CASSQAHRQETQYF
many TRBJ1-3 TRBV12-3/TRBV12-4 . TGTGCCAGCAATGGGGCGCGGGGCCACTCTGGAAACACCATATATTTT CASNGARGHSGNTIYF
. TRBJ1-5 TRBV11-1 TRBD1 TGTGCCAGTAGTACCCCGGGCAGGGGGGTCCCCCAGCATTTT CASSTPGRGVPQHF
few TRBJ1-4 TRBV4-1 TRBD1 TGCGCCAGCAGCCAAGGAGGGGGCGGTGAAAAACTGTTTTTT CASSQGGGGEKLFF
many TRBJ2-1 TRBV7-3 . TGTGCCAGCAGCTTAGGCAGGGAGTACAATGAGCAGTTCTTC CASSLGREYNEQFF
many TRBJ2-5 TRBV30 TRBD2 TGTGCCTGGATCCCAACCGTAGCGGGAGGGCTTGAGGAGACCCAGTACTTC CAWIPTVAGGLEETQYF
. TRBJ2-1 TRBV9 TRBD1 TGTGCCAGCAGCGTAGCTCCGACAGGGAATAATGAGCAGTTCTTC CASSVAPTGNNEQFF
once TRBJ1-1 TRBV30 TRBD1 TGTGCTGCACGACGAGGGGGCCCGGGAATTCCTGAAGCTTTCTTT CAARRGGPGIPEAFF
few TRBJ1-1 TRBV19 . TGTGCCAGTAGTAGCTCGTGGGGGGGAGCTTTCTTT CASSSSWGGAFF
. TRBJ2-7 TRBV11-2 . TGCGCCAGCACCTCGAGGGGGGCCTCTGGGGAGCAGTACTTC CASTSRGASGEQYF
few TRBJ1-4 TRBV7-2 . TGTGCCAGCAGCTTAGAGGGGGGGGGGGTAGCAACTAATGAAAAACTGTTTTTT CASSLEGGGVATNEKLFF
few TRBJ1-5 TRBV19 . TGTGCCAGTAGTATAGTATTTTTTGTGTCAGTCAATCAGCCCCAGCATTTT CASSIVFFVSVNQPQHF
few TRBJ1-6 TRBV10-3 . TGTGCCATCAAGGACACCCGGAGCTCCTATAATTCACCCCTCCACTTT CAIKDTRSSYNSPLHF
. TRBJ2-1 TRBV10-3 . TGTGCCATCAAGGTTGTAGCCGAATCCTACAATGAGCAGTTCTTC CAIKVVAESYNEQFF
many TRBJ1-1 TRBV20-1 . TGCAGTGGACAGCTGAACACTGAAGCTTTCTTT CSGQLNTEAFF
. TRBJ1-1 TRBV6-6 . TGTGCCAGCAGTTACGGACAGACGGACACTGAAGCTTTCTTT CASSYGQTDTEAFF
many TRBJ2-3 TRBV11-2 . TGTGCCAGCAGCTTAGTATTCGGGTCTAGCACAGATACGCAGTATTTT CASSLVFGSSTDTQYF
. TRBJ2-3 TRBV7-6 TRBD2 TGTGCCAGCAGCTCGTTCTACCGCGGGGGGGTAAAGGCAGATACGCAGTATTTT CASSSFYRGGVKADTQYF
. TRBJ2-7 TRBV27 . TGTGCCAGCAGGGGTATCGGGAGTTCCTACGAGCAGTACTTC CASRGIGSSYEQYF
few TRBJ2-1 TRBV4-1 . TGCGCCAGCAGCCAGGGTGTGGTGTGGGGCTCCTACAATGAGCAGTTCTTC CASSQGVVWGSYNEQFF
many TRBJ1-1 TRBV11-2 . TGTGCCAGCAGCCTCTTTGGGGGGGTGAGGACTGAAGCTTTCTTT CASSLFGGVRTEAFF
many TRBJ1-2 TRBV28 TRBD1 TGTGCCAGCAGACCTGGGACAGGGGGGTATGGCTACACCTTC CASRPGTGGYGYTF
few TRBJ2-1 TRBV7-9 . TGTGCCAGCAGCCCGGGGGTTGCGCAGTTCTTC CASSPGVAQFF
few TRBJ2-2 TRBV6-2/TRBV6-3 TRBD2 TGTGCCAGCAGCCCGGGACTAGAGTGGGCCGGGGAGCTGTTTTTT CASSPGLEWAGELFF
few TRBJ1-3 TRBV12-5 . TGTGCTAGTGTGGTCAGAACTAGCTCTGGAAACACCATATATTTT CASVVRTSSGNTIYF
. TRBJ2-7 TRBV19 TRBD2 TGTGCCAGTAGTACGGGGAGGGATTTCTACGAGCAGTACTTC CASSTGRDFYEQYF
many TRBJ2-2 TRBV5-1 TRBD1 TGCGCCAGCAGCTTGGGGGGACAGGGCCTCGGGGAGCTGTTTTTT CASSLGGQGLGELFF